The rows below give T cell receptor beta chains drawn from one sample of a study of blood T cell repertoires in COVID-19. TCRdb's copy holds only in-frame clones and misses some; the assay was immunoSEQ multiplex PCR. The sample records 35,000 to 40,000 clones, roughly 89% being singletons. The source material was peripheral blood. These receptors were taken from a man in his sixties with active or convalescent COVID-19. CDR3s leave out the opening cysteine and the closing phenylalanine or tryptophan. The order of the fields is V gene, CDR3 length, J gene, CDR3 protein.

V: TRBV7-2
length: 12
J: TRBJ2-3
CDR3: ASSSGPQGATQY

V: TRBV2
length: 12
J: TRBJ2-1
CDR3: ASSVAGSINEQF

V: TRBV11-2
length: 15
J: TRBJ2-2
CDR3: ASSLVRGGSNTGELF

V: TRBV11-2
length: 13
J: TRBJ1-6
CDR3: ASSLRRGYNSPLH

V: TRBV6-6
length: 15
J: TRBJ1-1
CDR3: ASIRETGRSMNTEAF

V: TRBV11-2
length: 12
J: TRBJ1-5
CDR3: ASSLEGRAQPQH

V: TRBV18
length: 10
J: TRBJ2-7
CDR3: ASSPGIYEQY

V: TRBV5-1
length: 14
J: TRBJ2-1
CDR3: ASSLVPGVVYNEQF

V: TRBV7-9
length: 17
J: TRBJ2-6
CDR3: ASSLAGPGGPSGANVLT

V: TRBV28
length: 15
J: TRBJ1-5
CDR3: ASSYFPSAGGIQPQH

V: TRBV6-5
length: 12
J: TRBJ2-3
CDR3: ATRGLAGTDTQY

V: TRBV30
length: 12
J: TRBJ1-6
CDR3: AWTGGRASSPLH

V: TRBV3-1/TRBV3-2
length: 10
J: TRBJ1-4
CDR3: ASSQRTGKLF

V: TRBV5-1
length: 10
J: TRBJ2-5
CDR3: ASSLVGETQY

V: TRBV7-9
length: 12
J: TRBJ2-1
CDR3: ASSPSGLYNEQF

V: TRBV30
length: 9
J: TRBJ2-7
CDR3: AWSAQYEQY

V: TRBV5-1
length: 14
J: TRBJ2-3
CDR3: ASSTGGRTFTDTQY

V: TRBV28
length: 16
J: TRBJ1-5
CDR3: ASSPNSGTPRRYQPQH

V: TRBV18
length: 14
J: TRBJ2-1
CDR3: ASSGPAGGSYNEQF

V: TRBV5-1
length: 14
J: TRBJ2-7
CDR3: ASSRGTGRETAEQY

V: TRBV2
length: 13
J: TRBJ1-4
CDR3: ASSEYGREYEKLF

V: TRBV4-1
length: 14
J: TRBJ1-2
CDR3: ASSPTTGGLVYGYT

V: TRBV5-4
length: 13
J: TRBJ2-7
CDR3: ASSLDPGTLYEQY

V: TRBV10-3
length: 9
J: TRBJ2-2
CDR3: ALRRAGELF

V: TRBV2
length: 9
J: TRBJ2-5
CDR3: ASNLDAAQY

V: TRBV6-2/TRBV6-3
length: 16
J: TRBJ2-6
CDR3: ASSYSGLLSSGANVLT

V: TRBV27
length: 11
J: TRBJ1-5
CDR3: ASSSGYYQPQH

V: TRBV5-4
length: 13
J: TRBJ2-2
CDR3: ASTLGREVNGELF

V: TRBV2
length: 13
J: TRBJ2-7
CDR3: ASSDLLAGGDEQY

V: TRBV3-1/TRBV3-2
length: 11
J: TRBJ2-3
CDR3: ASSQAPQGTQY

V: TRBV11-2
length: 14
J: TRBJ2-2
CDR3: ASSLTGAWNTGELF

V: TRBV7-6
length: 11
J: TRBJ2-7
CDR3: ASSSSRTYEQY

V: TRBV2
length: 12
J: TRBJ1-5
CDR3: ASSAGLFPQPQH

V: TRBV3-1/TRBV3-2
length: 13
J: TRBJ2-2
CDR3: ASSHGQGGAGELF

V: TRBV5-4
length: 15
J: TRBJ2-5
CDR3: ASSLKTSGSGRETQY

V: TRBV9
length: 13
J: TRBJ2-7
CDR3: ASSGGGGISYEQY

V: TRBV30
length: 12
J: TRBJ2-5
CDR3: AWFRLGDKRTQY

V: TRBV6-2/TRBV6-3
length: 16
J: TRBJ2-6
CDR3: ASSYSYRLPSGANVLT

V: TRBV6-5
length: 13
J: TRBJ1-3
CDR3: ASSPRSLSGNTIY

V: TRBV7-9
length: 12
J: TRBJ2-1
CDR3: ASSLEGGAGEQF

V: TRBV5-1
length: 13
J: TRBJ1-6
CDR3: ASSFGQGGNSPLH

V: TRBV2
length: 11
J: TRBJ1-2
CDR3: ASSVPDSLRWT

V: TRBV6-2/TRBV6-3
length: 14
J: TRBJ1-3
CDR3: ASSAGTGLSGNTIY

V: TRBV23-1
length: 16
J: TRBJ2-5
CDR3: ASSQISVAGGLRETQY

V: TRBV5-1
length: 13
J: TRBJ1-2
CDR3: ASSTKTGTDYGYT

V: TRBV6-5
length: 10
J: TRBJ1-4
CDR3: ASRRGGEKLF

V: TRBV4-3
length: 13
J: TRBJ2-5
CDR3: ASSQDLGGGETQY

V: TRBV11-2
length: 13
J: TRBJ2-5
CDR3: ASSLVASRRETQY

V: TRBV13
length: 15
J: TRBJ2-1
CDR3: ASRKRDTSYYNNEQF

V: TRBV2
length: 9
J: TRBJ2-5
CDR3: ASSGGETQY

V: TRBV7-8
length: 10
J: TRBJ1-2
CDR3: ASSLRGKGYT

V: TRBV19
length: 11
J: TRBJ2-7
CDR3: ASSTGPSGAQY

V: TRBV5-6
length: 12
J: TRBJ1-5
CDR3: ASSLGQGKQPQH

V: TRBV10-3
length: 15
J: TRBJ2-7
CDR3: AISDIEAGPLMYEQY

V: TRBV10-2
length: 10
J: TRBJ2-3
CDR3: ASSESQNTQY

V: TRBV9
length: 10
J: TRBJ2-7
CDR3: ASSDFGYEQY

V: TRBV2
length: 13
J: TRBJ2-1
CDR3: ASSARQGTYNEQF

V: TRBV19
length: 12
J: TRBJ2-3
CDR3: ASRARGYTDTQY